The clone carrying this T cell receptor beta chain was counted at least ten times. Its antigen is not identified. The data are from a study of early T cells in non-severe SARS-CoV-2 infection. Study-level information: Chains from this unsorted whole-blood bulk RNA could not be paired.

Study-wide results and caveats: Private and CD4 specificities were missed by VDJdb matching, skewed to anti-spike CD8.

The TCR library protocol attached unique molecular identifiers to the individual cDNA molecules. TCRdb ran MiXCR on the 5' RACE reads and lists one entry per CDR3 protein. This sample has 65,000 to 95,000 distinct CDR3 sequences; more than 7.5% occur once, and the top ten carry approximately 4.8%. Germline V lookup: CDR1 SEHNR, CDR2 FQNEAQ (reference sequence). Deletions cut 3 bases from V and 5 bases from J, with 9 bases between. The CDR3 loop spans 13 amino acids. The clonotype comes from an adult who was a healthcare worker with PCR-confirmed SARS-CoV-2 infection or an uninfected control (not recorded which). The genes are TRBV7-9 and TRBJ2-3; D might be TRBD1 (6 bases). Input material: whole blood. CDR3 in amino acids: CASSLGHLDTQYF. In nucleotides, the CDR3 is TGTGCCAGCAGCTTGGGACACTTAGATACGCAGTATTTT.